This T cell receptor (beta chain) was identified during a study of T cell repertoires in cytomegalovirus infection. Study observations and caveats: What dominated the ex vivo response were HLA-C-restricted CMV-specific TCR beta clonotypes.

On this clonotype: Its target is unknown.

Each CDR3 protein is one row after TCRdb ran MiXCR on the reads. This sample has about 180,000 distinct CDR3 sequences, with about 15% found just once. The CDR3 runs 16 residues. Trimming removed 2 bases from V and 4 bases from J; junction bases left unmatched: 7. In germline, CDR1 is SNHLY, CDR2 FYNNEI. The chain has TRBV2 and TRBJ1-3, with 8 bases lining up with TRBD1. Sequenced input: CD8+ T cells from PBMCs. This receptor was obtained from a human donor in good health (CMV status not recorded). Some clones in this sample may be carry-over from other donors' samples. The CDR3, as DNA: TGTGCCAGCAGTGAATGGGGACAGGCTCCGGGAAACACCATATATTTT. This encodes CASSEWGQAPGNTIYF.